This TCR beta chain was captured by sequencing in a study of blood T cells in healthy people across ages. Germline loops: CDR1 KGHDR, CDR2 SFDVKD. With 4 bases removed from V and 5 bases from J, the gap between germline ends came to 27 bases. CDR3 length equals 19 residues. General study findings and limits: Both higher diversity and more naive CD4+ cells marked long-lived donors when set against aged donors.

A second about 7 to 12 cycle PCR used barcoded and J-beta primers. Samples each returned at least 2.5 million CDR3-containing paired-end reads. TCRdb reprocessed the 5' RACE reads via MiXCR and lists one record per CDR3 protein. The sample includes hundreds of thousands of distinct CDR3 sequences, around 21% seen only once; the top ten take 3.5% to 4%. Details on this clonotype: What it binds is unknown.

The sequence came from a man aged 70 or older in good health. This sequence joins TRBV24-1 and TRBJ2-3; possibly TRBD1 for D (10 bases). Sample: blood. The CDR3 DNA reads TGTGCCACCAGTGAACCGACAGGGGGCTGGGCGGGAGGGCGAGATACGCAGTATTTT. Encoded protein: CATSEPTGGWAGGRDTQYF.